The 18 T cell receptor beta chains listed next were all sequenced from one sample in a study of OX40 agonist ivuxolimab in advanced cancers. Libraries were prepared by immunoSEQ multiplex PCR; TCRdb keeps only in-frame clonotypes and omits some of them. The sample shows tens of thousands of clones, 80% to 90% of them seen only once. The sample consisted of CD4+ or CD8+ T cells sorted from blood, taken in a trial of the OX40 agonist ivuxolimab. These receptors all come from an adult with an advanced solid tumor such as melanoma, head and neck, liver or kidney cancer.

The chain combines TRBV27 with TRBJ1-1; no reliable D call. This CDR3 has 13 amino acids. Germline loops: CDR1 MNHEY, CDR2 SMNVEV (reference sequence). The V gene lost 11 bases and the J gene lost 0 bases, with 13 bases spanning the gap. The CDR3 is CAVRAPLNTEAFF. CDR3 in DNA: TGTGCCGTACGGGCCCCCTTGAACACTGAAGCTTTCTTT.

The chain is built from TRBV19 and TRBJ2-7; TRBD2 is a possible D gene (6 bases). The CDR3 extends over 15 amino acids. Trimming shortened V by 2 bases and J by 5 bases, and 16 bases separated the two germline ends. Germline CDR1 reads LNHDA; CDR2 reads SQIVND (reference sequence). The CDR3 sequence is CASSIMGLGGDEQYF. The CDR3 DNA sequence: TGTGCCAGTAGTATAATGGGGCTTGGAGGGGACGAGCAGTACTTC.

The CDR3 bases are TGTGCCAGCAGCCCCCGTGGGGGTAGCGGCCCTGTCGATACGCAGTATTTT. Encoded protein: CASSPRGGSGPVDTQYF. The chain is built from TRBV14 and TRBJ2-3; the D gene is possibly TRBD2 (6 bases). The ends were cut back, 4 bases at V and 6 bases at J, with 23 bases in the middle. This CDR3 comprises 17 residues. The germline V gene encodes CDR1 SGHDN and CDR2 FVKESK.

This sequence joins TRBV2 and TRBJ1-2; possibly TRBD1 for D (6 bases). From germline, CDR1 is SNHLY and CDR2 FYNNEI. V lost 5 bases to trimming and J lost 7 bases, with 8 bases between them. The length of the CDR3 is 11 residues. The CDR3 DNA reads TGTGCCAGCAGTTCAGGGGTTGGCTACACCTTC. Translation gives CASSSGVGYTF.

The chain is built from TRBV9 and TRBJ2-3; 10 nucleotides line up with TRBD1. CDR1 is SGDLS, CDR2 YYNGEE, per germline. The CDR3 runs 19 residues. With V trimmed by 1 base and J by 1 base, 12 bases remained unmatched. The CDR3 DNA is TGTGCCAGCAGCGTACGGGCCACCTGGGACAGGGGAGGCACAGATACGCAGTATTTT. Its protein product is CASSVRATWDRGGTDTQYF. The complete variable domain, with remaining parts taken from reference TRBV9 and TRBJ2-3, reads DSGVTQTPKHLITATGQRVTLRCSPRSGDLSVYWYQQSLDQGLQFLIQYYNGEERAKGNILERFSAQQFPDLHSELNLSSLELGDSALYFCASSVRATWDRGGTDTQYFGPGTRLTVL.

The chain has TRBV28 and TRBJ2-1; 8 bases agree with TRBD2. Germline V CDR1 and CDR2: MDHEN, SYDVKM. J gave up 4 bases and V 4 bases, and 3 bases lay outside the gene matches. This CDR3 has 14 amino acids. CDR3 region: CASSSVAGYNEQFF. CDR3 sequence (DNA): TGTGCCAGCAGTTCAGTAGCGGGATACAATGAGCAGTTCTTC.

The chain has TRBV2 and TRBJ2-7; D is ambiguous. The CDR3 length is 11 residues. V gave up 7 bases and J gave up 3 bases, with 7 bases separating them. CDR1 is SNHLY, CDR2 FYNNEI, per germline. The CDR3 loop is CASKAYYEQYF. CDR3 in DNA: TGTGCCAGCAAGGCCTACTACGAGCAGTACTTC.

The chain has TRBV5-1 and TRBJ1-1; no firm D call. Trimming stripped 0 bases from V and 4 bases from J, with 13 bases between. The CDR3 is 15 residues long. Germline V lookup: CDR1 SGHRS, CDR2 YFSETQ. The CDR3 here is CASSLVFGGGTEAFF. As DNA, the CDR3 is TGCGCCAGCAGCTTGGTCTTCGGAGGCGGCACTGAAGCTTTCTTT. Full variable domain (remainder filled in from reference TRBV5-1 and TRBJ1-1): KAGVTQTPRYLIKTRGQQVTLSCSPISGHRSVSWYQQTPGQGLQFLFEYFSETQRNKGNFPGRFSGRQFSNSRSEMNVSTLELGDSALYLCASSLVFGGGTEAFFGQGTRLTVV.

In its sample, this clone is medium-sized. The chain carries TRBV29-1 and TRBJ1-3; D is uncertain. Germline V gene sequence: CDR1 SQVTM, CDR2 ANQGSEA. V shed 3 bases and J shed 0 bases, with 6 bases lying between them. The CDR3 sequence is 13 residues long. The CDR3 DNA reads as TGCAGCGTTGATCCAGGCTCTGGAAACACCATATATTTT. Translated: CSVDPGSGNTIYF.

The chain employs TRBV13 and TRBJ2-7; D might be TRBD2 (7 bases). This CDR3 region has 14 residues. Germline CDR1 is PRHDT and CDR2 is FYEKMQ (reference sequence). Between the trimmed V and J ends, which lost 1 base and 7 bases, there was a span of 14 bases. The CDR3 DNA reads TGTGCCAGCAGCTTAGACAGGGAGGGAGGGGAGCAGTACTTC. Residues: CASSLDREGGEQYF.

The chain has TRBV30 and TRBJ2-1, with a possible D match to TRBD2 (5 bases). Trimming shortened V by 0 bases and J by 10 bases, and 13 bases separated the two germline ends. This CDR3 is 13 amino acids long. CDR1 is GTSNPN and CDR2 is SVGIG in the germline V gene (reference sequence). CDR3 bases: TGTGCCTGGAGTGTACTACGCGGGCAGGAGCAGTTCTTC. Its translation is CAWSVLRGQEQFF. The full variable domain, in which reference TRBV30 and TRBJ2-1 provide the parts outside the CDR3, is SQTIHQWPATLVQPVGSPLSLECTVEGTSNPNLYWYRQAAGRGLQLLFYSVGIGQISSEVPQNLSASRPQDRQFILSSKKLLLSDSGFYLCAWSVLRGQEQFFGPGTRLTVL.

The gene calls are TRBV19 and TRBJ2-2; the match to TRBD1 covers 7 bases. The CDR3 is made up of 15 amino acids. Trimming took 7 bases from V and 0 from J; bases not matched to a gene: 5. CDR1 is LNHDA and CDR2 is SQIVND in the germline V gene (reference sequence). In DNA form, the CDR3 reads TGTGCCAGTAACTGGGGACAGACGAACACCGGGGAGCTGTTTTTT. Its protein product is CASNWGQTNTGELFF.

J is TRBJ2-7 and V is TRBV6-1, with D possibly TRBD2 on 5 matching bases. Per germline, CDR1 MNHNS and CDR2 SASEGT. V was cut by 2 bases and J by 4 bases, with 15 bases left in between. CDR3 size: 15 residues. CDR3 DNA: TGTGCCAGCAGTGAACGGGGTAGTTCGAGGTACGAGCAGTACTTC. Protein sequence: CASSERGSSRYEQYF.

The J gene is TRBJ1-1, the V gene TRBV27; maybe TRBD1 (5 bases). The CDR3 is 16 amino acids. The ends were cut back, 7 bases at V and 6 bases at J, with 24 bases in the middle. Germline-derived CDR1 and CDR2 are MNHEY and SMNVEV (reference sequence). This CDR3 is CASTATGRHLGAEAFF. The CDR3 nucleotides are TGTGCCAGCACGGCGACGGGACGGCACTTAGGCGCTGAAGCTTTCTTT.

The V call is TRBV19, the J call TRBJ2-1, with 7 bases lining up with TRBD1. J lost 8 bases, V lost 4 bases, and 23 bases had no gene match. CDR3 size: 19 residues. The germline gives CDR1 LNHDA, CDR2 SQIVND (reference sequence). The CDR3 sequence is CASSTRMPTLQGIQDEQFF. The CDR3 DNA reads TGTGCCAGTAGTACGAGGATGCCTACATTACAGGGGATACAAGATGAGCAGTTCTTC.

The rearrangement uses TRBV5-6 and TRBJ2-7; D not resolved. The CDR3 covers 12 residues. Trimming shortened V by 2 bases and J by 6 bases, and 9 bases separated the two germline ends. Germline V CDR1 and CDR2: SGHDT, YYEEEE. CDR3 region: CASSFASSEQYF. In DNA, the CDR3 is TGTGCCAGCAGCTTTGCATCGTCCGAGCAGTACTTC.

The chain joins TRBV13 to TRBJ2-7; TRBD2 agrees at 7 bases. V lost 9 bases, J lost 3 bases, and 11 bases stayed unmatched. The germline V gene encodes CDR1 PRHDT and CDR2 FYEKMQ (reference sequence). The CDR3 is 14 amino acids. The CDR3 bases are TGTGCCAGTTCCGGGGGAGGGGACCTCTACGAGCAGTACTTC. Residues: CASSGGGDLYEQYF.

The chain carries TRBV28 and TRBJ1-1, with D hard to call. The V gene lost 1 base and the J gene lost 5 bases, with 8 bases spanning the gap. This CDR3 contains 13 residues. Looked up from germline, CDR1 is MDHEN and CDR2 is SYDVKM. CDR3: CASSLLMLTEAFF. The CDR3 DNA reads as TGTGCCAGCAGTTTATTAATGCTAACTGAAGCTTTCTTT.